The next 3 T cell receptor beta chains were all read from a single sample in a study of OX40 agonist ivuxolimab in advanced cancers. Only in-frame clones appear in the TCRdb table, and some are missing; sequencing was by immunoSEQ multiplex PCR. The sample holds tens of thousands of clones, about 85% seen once. The source material was CD4+ or CD8+ T cells sorted from blood, sampled in a trial of the OX40 agonist ivuxolimab. The source is an adult with an advanced solid tumor such as melanoma, head and neck, liver or kidney cancer.

V and J are TRBV14 and TRBJ1-1, with 9 bases that match TRBD1. V gave up 4 bases and J gave up 4 bases; unmatched junction bases: 7. The germline gives CDR1 SGHDN, CDR2 FVKESK. The CDR3 has 15 residues. Written as DNA, the CDR3 is TGTGCCAGCAGCCCACAGGGGGCTAGGAGCACTGAAGCTTTCTTT. It yields the protein CASSPQGARSTEAFF.

The genes are TRBV7-9 and TRBJ1-1; no firm D call. The germline V and J ends were trimmed by 3 bases and 10 bases, with 9 bases remaining between them. Germline CDR1 reads SEHNR; CDR2 reads FQNEAQ (reference sequence). The CDR3 loop spans 11 amino acids. CDR3 DNA sequence: TGTGCCAGCAGCTTGAGCCCCCCAGCTTTCTTT. It codes for CASSLSPPAFF.

The V call is TRBV7-6, the J call TRBJ1-1, with 7 bases aligning to TRBD1. V gave up 4 bases and J gave up 6 bases; unmatched junction bases: 2. In germline, CDR1 is SGHVS, CDR2 FNYEAQ. The CDR3 spans 12 residues. The CDR3 region has the DNA TGTGCCAGCAGCTACGGGACAGCTGAAGCTTTCTTT. This translates into CASSYGTAEAFF.